The 17 T cell receptor beta chains below all came from one sample that was sequenced in a study of blood T cell repertoires in COVID-19. The protocol was immunoSEQ multiplex PCR, while the TCRdb copy is restricted to in-frame clones and leaves out a portion. The table lists roughly 230,000 clones, 83% of them singletons, with 6% to 9.5% in the top ten. Sequencing was carried out using peripheral blood. These receptors came from a woman aged 50 to 60 with acute or convalescent COVID-19.

The chain has TRBV30 and TRBJ2-2, with 11 positions matching TRBD1. The V gene end was trimmed by 0 bases and the J gene end by 6 bases; junction bases not matched to a gene: 3. CDR3 length: 15 residues. CDR1 GTSNPN and CDR2 SVGIG come from the germline V gene (reference sequence). CDR3 DNA: TGTGCCTGGAGTGTGCGGACAGGGGGCTCCGGGGAGCTGTTTTTT. Its protein product is CAWSVRTGGSGELFF.

The rearrangement joins TRBV18 to TRBJ1-6; D gene unclear. With 3 bases removed from V and 14 bases from J, the gap between germline ends came to 14 bases. The CDR3 is 13 amino acids. Germline CDR1 KGHSH, CDR2 LQKENI. The CDR3: CASSPSDSRALHF. The DNA for the CDR3 is TGTGCCAGCTCACCTTCGGACTCTAGGGCCCTCCACTTT.

V and J are TRBV24-1 and TRBJ2-7; 12 nucleotides line up with TRBD1. The CDR3 is made up of 15 amino acids. Germline-derived CDR1 and CDR2 are KGHDR and SFDVKD. J lost 7 bases, V lost 3 bases, and 6 bases had no gene match. DNA for the CDR3: TGTGCCACCAGTGATACGGGACAGGGGGCTAGAGAGCAGTACTTC. Protein sequence: CATSDTGQGAREQYF.

This chain connects TRBV30 to TRBJ2-1; TRBD1 aligns across 8 bases. Germline CDR1 reads GTSNPN; CDR2 reads SVGIG (reference sequence). This CDR3 spans 15 amino acids. V gave up 0 bases and J gave up 7 bases; unmatched junction bases: 8. The CDR3 loop is CAWSVPRQGRNEQFF. The CDR3 DNA follows: TGTGCCTGGAGTGTACCCCGACAGGGGAGGAATGAGCAGTTCTTC.

This chain joins TRBV6-2 or TRBV6-3 and TRBJ2-7; D is perhaps TRBD1 (5 bases). From germline, CDR1 is MNHEY and CDR2 SVGEGT. The ends were cut back, 2 bases at V and 4 bases at J, with 9 bases in the middle. The CDR3 length is 13 residues. The CDR3 bases are TGTGCCAGCAGTTACACGAGACAGTACGAGCAGTACTTC. Translated, it gives CASSYTRQYEQYF.

V is TRBV20-1 and J is TRBJ2-5; possible D gene TRBD2, 6 bases. Germline CDR1 is DFQATT and CDR2 is SNEGSKA (reference sequence). CDR3 length: 13 amino acids. Deletions cut 6 bases from V and 1 base from J, with 12 bases between. In DNA form, the CDR3 reads TGCAGTGCGAGTGGCGGGGCCCAAGAGACCCAGTACTTC. Its translation is CSASGGAQETQYF.

The chain combines TRBV4-2 with TRBJ1-2; 9 bases align to TRBD1. Germline-derived CDR1 and CDR2 are LGHNA and YNFKEQ. This CDR3 spans 17 amino acids. Trimming cost V 3 bases and J 5 bases; bases outside gene matches: 13. Written as DNA, the CDR3 is TGTGCCAGCAGCCACCCACCCCTGGGACAGGGACCATATGGCTACACCTTC. Translation: CASSHPPLGQGPYGYTF.

This clone appeared a single time. The chain uses TRBV3-1 (or the pseudogene TRBV3-2) and TRBJ2-5; D is possibly TRBD2 (6 bases). V was shortened by 2 bases and J by 1 base, with 11 bases between the two germline ends. The CDR3 loop spans 15 amino acids. The germline gives CDR1 LGHDT, CDR2 YNNKEL (reference sequence). The CDR3 region is CASSQIGSGQETQYF. For the CDR3, the DNA is TGTGCCAGCAGCCAAATCGGTAGCGGCCAAGAGACCCAGTACTTC.

This chain connects TRBV6-6 to TRBJ1-1; D not certain. Trimming took off 4 bases at V and 1 base at J, with 4 bases between the two ends. The CDR3 consists of 12 residues. Per the germline V gene, CDR1 is MNHNY and CDR2 is SVGAGI (reference sequence). This CDR3 is CASSLENTEAFF. The CDR3 nucleotides are TGTGCCAGCAGTTTAGAGAACACTGAAGCTTTCTTT.

This sequence joins TRBV5-1 and TRBJ1-2; 7 bases agree with TRBD1. The CDR3 is made up of 15 amino acids. Per germline, CDR1 SGHRS and CDR2 YFSETQ. The junction had 6 bases not matched to a gene; V was cut back by 3 bases and J by 1 base. The CDR3 DNA sequence: TGCGCCAGCAGCTCCCCCGGGACAGATAACTATGGCTACACCTTC. It specifies CASSSPGTDNYGYTF.

CDR3 in DNA: TGTGCCAGCAGTGGGGACACTCAAAACATTCAGTACTTC. Amino acid sequence: CASSGDTQNIQYF. J is TRBJ2-4 and V is TRBV2, with a weak D call TRBD1 (6 bases). Germline V CDR1 and CDR2: SNHLY, FYNNEI. Trimming took 4 bases from V and 5 from J, leaving 9 bases between them. The CDR3 has 13 residues.

The genes are TRBV5-1 and TRBJ1-1, with TRBD1 matching 10 bases. The CDR3 runs 16 residues. V lost 4 bases and J lost 0; bases outside the gene matches: 6. Germline loops: CDR1 SGHRS, CDR2 YFSETQ. CDR3 coding DNA: TGCGCCAGCAGCCGGGGACAGGGGCTCATGAACACTGAAGCTTTCTTT. This gives the protein CASSRGQGLMNTEAFF.

The rearrangement uses TRBV2 and TRBJ1-5; D call uncertain. Trimming shortened V by 4 bases and J by 6 bases, and 25 bases separated the two germline ends. Germline V lookup: CDR1 SNHLY, CDR2 FYNNEI. The length of the CDR3 is 18 residues. The CDR3 is CASSVDPSGMGSIQPQHF. The DNA for the CDR3 is TGTGCCAGCAGTGTTGACCCGAGCGGGATGGGCTCGATTCAGCCCCAGCATTTT.

This rearrangement joins TRBV6-2 or TRBV6-3 to TRBJ1-2, with TRBD1 as a possible D gene (5 bases). The CDR3 is 13 amino acids. Deletions cut 6 bases from V and 0 bases from J, with 8 bases between. Germline V gene data show CDR1 as MNHEY and CDR2 as SVGEGT. CDR3 sequence reads: CASSRGANYGYTF. The CDR3 coding sequence is TGTGCCAGCAGCCGGGGGGCTAACTATGGCTACACCTTC.

This clone was seen a few times. This rearrangement joins TRBV12-3 or TRBV12-4 to TRBJ2-5; TRBD2 matches at 7 bases. The CDR3 has 12 residues. V trimming: 4 bases; J trimming: 7 bases; junction bases outside the gene matches: 3. In DNA, the CDR3 is TGTGCCAGCAGTTCCCCGGGAGGGACCCAGTACTTC. Its translation: CASSSPGGTQYF.

The J gene is TRBJ2-1, the V gene TRBV18; TRBD1 agrees at 9 bases. V was pared by 3 bases and J by 3 bases, with 0 bases of the junction left unmatched. Germline CDR1 and CDR2: KGHSH and LQKENI. The length of the CDR3 is 14 residues. The CDR3 is CASSPDRGYNEQFF. The CDR3 DNA reads as TGTGCCAGCTCACCGGACAGGGGCTACAATGAGCAGTTCTTC. The full variable domain, completed using reference TRBV18 and TRBJ2-1, is NAGVMQNPRHLVRRRGQEARLRCSPMKGHSHVYWYRQLPEEGLKFMVYLQKENIIDESGMPKERFSAEFPKEGPSILRIQQVVRGDSAAYFCASSPDRGYNEQFFGPGTRLTVL.

The gene calls are TRBV28 and TRBJ2-7, with 8 bases lining up with TRBD1. Germline V gene lookup returns CDR1 MDHEN and CDR2 SYDVKM. The CDR3 runs 14 residues. Unmatched junction bases numbered 6, after V lost 6 bases and J lost 2 bases. CDR3 amino acids: CASRPPGQAYEQYF. The CDR3 DNA reads as TGTGCCAGCAGGCCGCCGGGACAGGCCTACGAGCAGTACTTC.